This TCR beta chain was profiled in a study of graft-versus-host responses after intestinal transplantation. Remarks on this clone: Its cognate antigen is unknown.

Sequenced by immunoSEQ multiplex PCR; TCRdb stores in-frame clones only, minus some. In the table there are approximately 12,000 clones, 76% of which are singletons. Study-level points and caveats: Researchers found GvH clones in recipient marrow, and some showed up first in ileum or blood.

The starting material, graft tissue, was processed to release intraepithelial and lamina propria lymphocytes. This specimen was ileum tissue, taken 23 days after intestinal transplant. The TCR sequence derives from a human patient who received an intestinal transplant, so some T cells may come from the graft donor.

The CDR3 nucleotides are TGTGCCAGCAGTTATTCTCTAGGAGACGGGGAGCTGTTTTTT. The encoded protein is CASSYSLGDGELFF. The chain couples TRBV6-5 to TRBJ2-2; D gene ambiguous. The CDR3 length is 14 residues. Trimming stripped 3 bases from V and 7 bases from J, with 12 bases between. Germline loops: CDR1 MNHEY, CDR2 SVGAGI.